What follows describes a single TCR beta chain. The target antigen is unknown. Together with a sample-barcoded 5' primer, a J-beta primer mix was included in a second PCR lasting about 6 to 11 cycles. Per-sample output comprised a minimum of 2.5 million paired-end reads containing CDR3. TCRdb re-analysed the 5' RACE reads in MiXCR, keeping a single row per CDR3 protein. Seen here are over 600,000 distinct CDR3 sequences, about 47% observed once, and the top ten hold 15% to 20%. This sample stems from a study of blood T cells in healthy people across ages. Findings and limits, study-wide: A strong correlation between TCR beta diversity and naive T cell percentage was seen. Whereas aged donors had fewer naive CD4+ cells, long-lived donors had more of them and higher diversity.

V was pared by 4 bases and J by 0 bases, with 15 bases between. CDR1 and CDR2 from the germline V gene are LGHNA and YSLEER. The CDR3 is made up of 17 amino acids. The sequence was obtained from an elderly man in good health. The rearrangement uses TRBV4-3 and TRBJ2-2, with D tentatively TRBD2 (6 bases). Sequenced input: blood. The CDR3 loop is CASSLSAGTSNTGELFF. In DNA, the CDR3 is TGCGCCAGCAGCCTATCAGCCGGGACTTCGAACACCGGGGAGCTGTTTTTT.